Below, one T cell receptor (beta chain) is given with its context. Its matching antigen is unknown. Method: immunoSEQ multiplex PCR; TCRdb's copy keeps in-frame clones and lacks some. The sample shows about 2 million clones, about 95% of them seen only once. Per germline, CDR1 SGHNT and CDR2 YYREEE (reference sequence). Trimming at V came to 2 bases and at J to 8 bases, leaving 8 bases not matched to a gene. The CDR3 is 15 residues long. This sample is part of a study of shared clonotypes between healthy human individuals. Notes on the study in general: Compared with clonotypes that all four donors shared, non-shared clonotypes had lower generation probabilities. Some naive CD4 clonotypes, 4% to 6%, turned up in common across several donors. Estimated clonotype richness was generally higher in naive than memory subsets.

Naive CD8 cells were CD45RO-negative, positively selected for CCR7, excluding terminally differentiated effector memory CD45RA+ cells. The donors, all of them Caucasian adults, lived in Nashville, Tennessee. Source material: naive CD8+ T cells sorted from blood. The receptor was isolated from a man aged 18 to 30 in good health. The rearrangement joins TRBV5-4 to TRBJ2-1; 9 nucleotides match TRBD2. The CDR3 loop is CASSLGLAGLDEQFF. CDR3 nucleotides: TGTGCCAGCAGCTTAGGGCTAGCGGGATTGGATGAGCAGTTCTTC.